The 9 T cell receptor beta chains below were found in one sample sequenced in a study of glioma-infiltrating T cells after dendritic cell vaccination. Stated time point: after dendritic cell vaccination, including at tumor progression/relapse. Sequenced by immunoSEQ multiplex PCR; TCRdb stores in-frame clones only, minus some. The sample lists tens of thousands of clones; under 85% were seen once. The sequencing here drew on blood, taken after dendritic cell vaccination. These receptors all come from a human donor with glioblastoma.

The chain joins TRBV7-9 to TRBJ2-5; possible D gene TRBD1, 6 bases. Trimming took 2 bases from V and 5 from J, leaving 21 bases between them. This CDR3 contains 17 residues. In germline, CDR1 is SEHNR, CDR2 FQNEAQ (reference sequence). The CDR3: CASSLWGTGWSAETQYF. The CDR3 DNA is TGTGCCAGCAGCTTATGGGGAACAGGGTGGAGCGCGGAGACCCAGTACTTC.

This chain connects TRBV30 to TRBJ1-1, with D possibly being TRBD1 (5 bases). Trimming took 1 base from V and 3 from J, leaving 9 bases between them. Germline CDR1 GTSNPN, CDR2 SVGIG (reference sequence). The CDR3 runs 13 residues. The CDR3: CAWSGRVDTEAFF. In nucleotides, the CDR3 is TGTGCCTGGAGTGGCAGGGTGGACACTGAAGCTTTCTTT.

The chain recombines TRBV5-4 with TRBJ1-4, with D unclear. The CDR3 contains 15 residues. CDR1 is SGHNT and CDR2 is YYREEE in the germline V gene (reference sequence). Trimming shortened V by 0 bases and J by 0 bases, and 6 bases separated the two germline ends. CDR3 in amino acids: CASSLAPATNEKLFF. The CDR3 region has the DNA TGTGCCAGCAGCTTGGCCCCAGCAACTAATGAAAAACTGTTTTTT.

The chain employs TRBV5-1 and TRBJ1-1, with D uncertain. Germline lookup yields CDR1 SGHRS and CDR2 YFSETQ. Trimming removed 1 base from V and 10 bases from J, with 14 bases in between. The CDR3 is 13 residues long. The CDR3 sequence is CASSLLGRLSAFF. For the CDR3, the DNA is TGCGCCAGCAGCTTGTTAGGGAGGTTGTCAGCTTTCTTT.

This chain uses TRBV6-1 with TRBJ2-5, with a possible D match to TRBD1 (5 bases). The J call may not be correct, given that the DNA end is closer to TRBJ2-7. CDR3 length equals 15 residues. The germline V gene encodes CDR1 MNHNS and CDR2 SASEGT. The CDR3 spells CASSVGFRGNYEQYF. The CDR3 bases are TGTGCCAGCAGTGTCGGGTTTAGGGGCAACTACGAGCAGTACTTC.

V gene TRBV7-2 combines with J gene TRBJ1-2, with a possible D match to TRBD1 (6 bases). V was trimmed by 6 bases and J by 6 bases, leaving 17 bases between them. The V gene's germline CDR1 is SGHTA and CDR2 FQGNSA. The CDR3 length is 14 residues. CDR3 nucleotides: TGTGCCAGCAGACAACCTACAGGGCCCCATGGCTACACCTTC. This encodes CASRQPTGPHGYTF. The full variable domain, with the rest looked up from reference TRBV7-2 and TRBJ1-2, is GAGVSQSPSNKVTEKGKDVELRCDPISGHTALYWYRQSLGQGLEFLIYFQGNSAPDKSGLPSDRFSAERTGGSVSTLTIQRTQQEDSAVYLCASRQPTGPHGYTFGSGTRLTVV.

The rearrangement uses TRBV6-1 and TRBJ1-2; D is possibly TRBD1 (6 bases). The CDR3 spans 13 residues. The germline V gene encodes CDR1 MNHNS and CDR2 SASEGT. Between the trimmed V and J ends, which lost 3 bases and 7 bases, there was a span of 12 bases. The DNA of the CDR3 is TGTGCCAGCAGTGACTACAGGGTTGGTGGCTACACCTTC. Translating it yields CASSDYRVGGYTF.

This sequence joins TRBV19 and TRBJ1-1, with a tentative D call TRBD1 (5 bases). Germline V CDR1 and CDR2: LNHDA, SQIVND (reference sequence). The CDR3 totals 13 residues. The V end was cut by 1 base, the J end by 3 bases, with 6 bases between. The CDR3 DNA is TGTGCCAGTAGTATAGGACAGCACACTGAAGCTTTCTTT. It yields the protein CASSIGQHTEAFF.

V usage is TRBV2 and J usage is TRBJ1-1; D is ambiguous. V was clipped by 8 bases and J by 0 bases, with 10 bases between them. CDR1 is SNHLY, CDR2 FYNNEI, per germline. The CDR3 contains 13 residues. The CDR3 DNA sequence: TGTGCCAGCGAATCGGAGGTGAACACTGAAGCTTTCTTT. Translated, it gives CASESEVNTEAFF.